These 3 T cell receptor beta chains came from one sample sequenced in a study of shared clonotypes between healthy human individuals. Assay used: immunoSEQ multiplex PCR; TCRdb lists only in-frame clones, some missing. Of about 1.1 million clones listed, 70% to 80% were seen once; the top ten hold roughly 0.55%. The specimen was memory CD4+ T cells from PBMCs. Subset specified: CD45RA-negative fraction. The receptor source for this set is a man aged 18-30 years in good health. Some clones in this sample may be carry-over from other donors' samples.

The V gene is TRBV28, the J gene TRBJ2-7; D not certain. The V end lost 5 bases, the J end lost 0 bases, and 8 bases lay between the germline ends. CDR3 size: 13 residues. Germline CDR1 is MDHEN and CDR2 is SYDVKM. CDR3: CASSARSSYEQYF. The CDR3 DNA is TGTGCCAGCAGTGCCCGAAGCTCCTACGAGCAGTACTTC.

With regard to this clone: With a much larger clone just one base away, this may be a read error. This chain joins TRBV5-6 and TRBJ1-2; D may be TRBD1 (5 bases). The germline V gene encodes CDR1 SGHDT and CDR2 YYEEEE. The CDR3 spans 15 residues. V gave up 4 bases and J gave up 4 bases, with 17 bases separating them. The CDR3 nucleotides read TGTGCCAGCAGCCACCAAGTAGACAGCATCTATGGCTACACCTTC. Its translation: CASSHQVDSIYGYTF.

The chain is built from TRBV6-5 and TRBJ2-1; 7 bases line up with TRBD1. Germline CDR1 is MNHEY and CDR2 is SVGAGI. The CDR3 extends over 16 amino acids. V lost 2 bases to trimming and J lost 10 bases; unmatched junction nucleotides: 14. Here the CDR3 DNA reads TGTGCCAGCAGTTACCTCGGGACAGTTAGAGTCGAAGAGCAGTTCTTC. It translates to CASSYLGTVRVEEQFF.